These T cell receptor beta chains were read from a single sample in a study of T cells expressing NK-cell markers. Reprocessing the 5' RACE reads, TCRdb reports a single entry for every CDR3 protein and omits DNA. This listing includes approximately 550,000 distinct CDR3 sequences. The sequenced sample consisted of blood T cells: a sorted CD56 or NKG2C T cell subset, CD4+ or CD8+ T cells, or bulk PBMC T cells (not recorded which). The receptors derive from a man between 18 and 35 years old in good health. Both conserved end residues are part of each CDR3.

length	V	J	CDR3
16	TRBV7-9	TRBJ2-1	CASRLPYSESYNEQFF
12	TRBV20-1	TRBJ2-7	CSARSGLYEQYF
14	TRBV18	TRBJ2-7	CASSPGLHNYEQYF
15	TRBV7-2	TRBJ2-5	CASSILSDIKVPQYF
14	TRBV6-5	TRBJ1-2	CASSYREGRNGYTF
16	TRBV9	TRBJ1-1	CASSASLGTMNTEAFF
13	TRBV28	TRBJ2-7	CASSVGGTNEQYF
16	TRBV4-1	TRBJ2-1	CASSQDWPSDYNEQFF
14	TRBV5-1	TRBJ1-2	CASSFQQGNYGYTF
15	TRBV27	TRBJ2-5	CASSYLSGRLETQYF
12	TRBV29-1	TRBJ2-5	CSEGTGGETQYF
14	TRBV29-1	TRBJ2-7	CSVRTGTRSYEQYF
17	TRBV6-5	TRBJ2-3	CASSYSRTSASTDTQYF
17	TRBV4-3	TRBJ2-3	CASSQGQGAIYTDTQYF
16	TRBV5-1	TRBJ2-7	CASSLRRINPGDEQYF
14	TRBV10-2	TRBJ2-2	CASWLAGRTGELFF
16	TRBV24-1	TRBJ2-5	CATSDRTGPYQETQYF
15	TRBV12-5	TRBJ2-3	CASGPGQGATDTQYF
15	TRBV2	TRBJ2-3	CASSVRQGGSDTQYF
15	TRBV5-1	TRBJ2-3	CASSLATGLDRTQYF
19	TRBV12-3/TRBV12-4	TRBJ2-1	CASSLARGLALSSYNEQFF
18	TRBV20-1	TRBJ2-7	CSADPTGTGVSSVYEQYF
18	TRBV6-1	TRBJ2-1	CASSPGTSGIGSYNEQFF
15	TRBV12-3/TRBV12-4	TRBJ2-3	CASSPTAGDSDTQYF
12	TRBV7-6	TRBJ2-7	CASSLVGREQYF
16	TRBV28	TRBJ2-7	CASSFASGSSAYEQYF
22	TRBV4-2	TRBJ2-2	CASSPAPRALNRGQTNTGELFF
18	TRBV5-1	TRBJ2-1	CASSLAGSGSSSYNEQFF
14	TRBV7-8	TRBJ2-1	CASTPWAEPNEQFF
15	TRBV27	TRBJ1-5	CASSQQINSNQPQHF
16	TRBV28	TRBJ2-5	CASSPPLRGRRETQYF
14	TRBV20-1	TRBJ1-2	CSAPQRPGSYGYTF
15	TRBV29-1	TRBJ2-7	CSVAFPGGGAYEQYF
16	TRBV28	TRBJ2-1	CASREPDRVRYNEQFF
12	TRBV5-1	TRBJ1-2	CASSLSASDYTF
14	TRBV11-2	TRBJ2-2	CASSLVLFSGELFF
16	TRBV5-1	TRBJ2-6	CASSLSRETGANVLTF
14	TRBV4-2	TRBJ2-7	CASSQGTVTYEQYF
20	TRBV11-2	TRBJ2-1	CASSLDRALAGGPAYNEQFF
13	TRBV6-5	TRBJ2-7	CASSYGASYEQYF
13	TRBV7-3	TRBJ2-2	CATYYPNTGELFF
16	TRBV7-8	TRBJ2-2	CASSNRLAGLAGELFF
17	TRBV5-6	TRBJ2-1	CASSLRRGQGSYNEQFF
13	TRBV20-1	TRBJ2-1	CSARSRAYNEQFF
14	TRBV7-2	TRBJ1-3	CASSLDDSGNTIYF
12	TRBV29-1	TRBJ2-1	CSVLAGAWGQFF
12	TRBV20-1	TRBJ2-3	CSAQSGLYTQYF
14	TRBV29-1	TRBJ1-5	CSVGYRGVNQPQHF
14	TRBV7-2	TRBJ2-3	CASSLRRAGDTQYF
15	TRBV29-1	TRBJ2-1	CSAWTSGITYNEQFF
13	TRBV19	TRBJ2-1	CASRFISGDEQFF
15	TRBV2	TRBJ2-7	CASSEIGRGLREQYF